Below, 8 T cell receptor beta chains from the same sample are listed, as sequenced in a study of blood T cell repertoires in COVID-19. Libraries were prepared by immunoSEQ multiplex PCR; TCRdb keeps only in-frame clonotypes and omits some of them. This table has about 520,000 clones, approximately 85% appearing once. Source material: peripheral blood. These receptors came from a human donor in a cohort sampled during active COVID-19.

V is TRBV18 and J is TRBJ1-1; D not certain. CDR3 length: 15 amino acids. The germline gives CDR1 KGHSH, CDR2 LQKENI. V was cut by 1 base and J by 2 bases, with 11 bases left in between. The CDR3 sequence is CASSPLPAVNTEAFF. CDR3 DNA sequence: TGTGCCAGCTCACCACTACCCGCAGTCAACACTGAAGCTTTCTTT.

A few counts support this clone. Mismatch with germline at one junction end may stem from a read error. This chain joins TRBV7-7 and TRBJ2-3; 10 positions agree with TRBD1. The CDR3 sequence is 14 residues long. Germline CDR1 is SSHAT and CDR2 is FNYEAQ (reference sequence). CDR3 bases: TGTGCTAGCAGCACCGGGACAGGGGCAGATACGCAGTATTTT. Encoded protein: CASSTGTGADTQYF.

Here the CDR3 reads CASRDRAGANVLTF. As DNA, the CDR3 is TGTGCCAGCAGAGACAGGGCTGGGGCCAACGTCCTGACTTTC. The V gene is TRBV2, the J gene TRBJ2-6, with TRBD1 matching 7 bases. Losses at the gene ends were 6 bases for V and 2 bases for J; bases not matched to a gene: 1. The CDR3 has 14 amino acids. CDR1 and CDR2 (germline): SNHLY, FYNNEI.

This chain uses TRBV6-5 with TRBJ2-7, with D possibly matching TRBD2 (6 bases). The V gene lost 2 bases and the J gene lost 6 bases, with 11 bases spanning the gap. Germline CDR1 and CDR2: MNHEY and SVGAGI. This CDR3 is 13 amino acids long. The CDR3 nucleotides are TGTGCCAGCAGTTACGCCCCGACTAGCGAGCAGTACTTC. It specifies CASSYAPTSEQYF.

CDR3 in amino acids: CASKWAGAGELFF. CDR3 in DNA: TGTGCCAGTAAGTGGGCCGGCGCCGGGGAGCTGTTTTTT. The chain carries TRBV19 and TRBJ2-2; no definite D call. With 7 bases removed from V and 6 bases from J, the gap between germline ends came to 12 bases. In germline, CDR1 is LNHDA, CDR2 SQIVND (reference sequence). CDR3 length: 13 amino acids.

Concerning this clone itself: One junction end does not reproduce the germline sequence, and a read error may be involved. The V call is TRBV6-2 or TRBV6-3, the J call TRBJ2-7; D uncertain. Germline V gene data show CDR1 as MNHEY and CDR2 as SVGEGT. This CDR3 spans 17 amino acids. The CDR3 sequence is CASSDSSAGLGPYEQYF. CDR3 nucleotides: TGTGCCAGCAGTGACTCCTCCGCAGGCCTTGGGCCCTACGAGCAGTACTTC.

V gene TRBV5-6 combines with J gene TRBJ2-3; 7 bases agree with TRBD2. This CDR3 is 16 amino acids long. V shed 0 bases, J shed 6 bases, and the junction held 10 bases outside the gene matches. Per germline, CDR1 SGHDT and CDR2 YYEEEE. In DNA, the CDR3 is TGTGCCAGCAGCTTGGGACTAGCCGGGTTACAGGATACGCAGTATTTT. Residues: CASSLGLAGLQDTQYF.

This clone was recorded a few times. The chain uses TRBV20-1 and TRBJ1-6; tentatively, D is TRBD1 (5 bases). V lost 3 bases to trimming and J lost 1 base, with 16 bases between them. Germline lookup yields CDR1 DFQATT and CDR2 SNEGSKA (reference sequence). This CDR3 contains 17 residues. DNA of the CDR3: TGCAGTGCTAGTCGGGGGTTAAGGGGTTCCTATAATTCACCCCTCCACTTT. Translated, it gives CSASRGLRGSYNSPLHF.